This paragraph covers one T cell receptor (beta chain) sequence. The antigen is undetermined. The protocol was immunoSEQ multiplex PCR, while the TCRdb copy is restricted to in-frame clones and leaves out a portion. The table lists approximately 160,000 clones, about 89% of them singletons. It was the approximately 120-subject validation cohort, separate from the approximately 670-subject first cohort, to which the donors belonged. V was clipped by 6 bases and J by 3 bases, with 21 bases between them. Germline CDR1 and CDR2: SGHKS and YYEKEE (reference sequence). The CDR3 has 16 amino acids. The sample belongs to a study of cytomegalovirus exposure and HLA in healthy donors. Points from the study as a whole: Most TCR sequences proved rare, with some public TCRs found in many donors. Cytomegalovirus status, reportedly, was diagnosed with high specificity and sensitivity by the classifier. Within the 130 or so validation repertoires, first-cohort TCR clusters tended to co-occur, according to a later analysis.

The material sequenced was PBMCs. The V call is TRBV5-5, the J call TRBJ2-5; perhaps TRBD2 as D (5 bases). The origin of this receptor is a woman in her late teens or twenties in good health and CMV-seropositive. CDR3 amino acids: CASTFRLALTEETQYF. The CDR3 DNA reads TGTGCCAGCACCTTCCGGCTAGCACTTACCGAAGAGACCCAGTACTTC. Supplemented by reference TRBV5-5 and TRBJ2-5, the full variable domain reads DAGVTQSPTHLIKTRGQQVTLRCSPISGHKSVSWYQQVLGQGPQFIFQYYEKEERGRGNFPDRFSARQFPNYSSELNVNALLLGDSALYLCASTFRLALTEETQYFGPGTRLLVL.